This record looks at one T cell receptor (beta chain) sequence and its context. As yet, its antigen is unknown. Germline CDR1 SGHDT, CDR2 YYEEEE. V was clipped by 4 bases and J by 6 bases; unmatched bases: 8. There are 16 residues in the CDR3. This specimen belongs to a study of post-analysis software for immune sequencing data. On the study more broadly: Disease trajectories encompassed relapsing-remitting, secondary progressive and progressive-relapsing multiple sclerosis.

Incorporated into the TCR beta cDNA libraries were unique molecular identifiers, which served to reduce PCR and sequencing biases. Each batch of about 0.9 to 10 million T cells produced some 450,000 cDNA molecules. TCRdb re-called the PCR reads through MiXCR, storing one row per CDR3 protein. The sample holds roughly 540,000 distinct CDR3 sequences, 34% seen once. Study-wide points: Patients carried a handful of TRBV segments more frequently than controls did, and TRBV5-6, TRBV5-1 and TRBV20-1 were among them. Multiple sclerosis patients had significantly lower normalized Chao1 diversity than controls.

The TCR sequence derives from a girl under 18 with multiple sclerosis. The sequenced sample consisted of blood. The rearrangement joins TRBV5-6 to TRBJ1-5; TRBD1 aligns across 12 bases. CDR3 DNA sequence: TGTGCCAGCAGCATAGGGACAGGGGGCAGGACTCAGCCCCAGCATTTT. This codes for CASSIGTGGRTQPQHF. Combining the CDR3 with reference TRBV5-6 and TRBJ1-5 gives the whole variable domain DAGVTQSPTHLIKTRGQQVTLRCSPKSGHDTVSWYQQALGQGPQFIFQYYEEEERQRGNFPDRFSGHQFPNYSSELNVNALLLGDSALYLCASSIGTGGRTQPQHFGDGTRLSIL.